The 4 T cell receptor beta chains in this list originate from one sample, sequenced in a study of T cell responses to AZD1222 COVID-19 vaccine (dated by TCRdb to the early 2020s). Taken with the paper, the label for time point translates to: baseline before first vaccination. To prepare the library, the immunoSEQ multiplex PCR assay was applied. Here the immuneACCESS table is served through TCRdb, limited to in-frame sequences with V and J called. Missing clones are a known gap in these copies; in checked studies unresolved V genes cover under half, and the rest lacks a known reason. The sample table holds roughly 200,000 clones, of which around 88% were seen once. The ten largest clones take up approximately 8% of the sample. The input for sequencing was peripheral blood, taken on day 0 of AZD1222 vaccination. The source of these receptors is an adult in good health.

The V call is TRBV19, the J call TRBJ1-5; D gene uncertain. This CDR3 comprises 15 residues. Germline assignment: CDR1 LNHDA and CDR2 SQIVND (reference sequence). V was pared by 5 bases and J by 3 bases, with 14 bases between. The CDR3 here is CASSRTARPNQPQHF. The CDR3 bases are TGTGCCAGTAGTCGGACGGCCCGTCCCAATCAGCCCCAGCATTTT.

Notes on this clone: This sample also contains other DNA sequences that code for the same CDR3. The rearrangement joins TRBV3-1 (or the pseudogene TRBV3-2) to TRBJ1-5; D unclear. The germline V gene encodes CDR1 LGHDT and CDR2 YNNKEL (reference sequence). V shed 3 bases and J shed 5 bases, with 8 bases lying between them. The length of the CDR3 is 13 residues. The CDR3 DNA reads as TGTGCCAGCAGCCAGGACCGGGATCAGCCCCAGCATTTT. This codes for CASSQDRDQPQHF.

V usage is TRBV3-1 (or the pseudogene TRBV3-2) and J usage is TRBJ1-2; weak D call: TRBD1 (5 bases). Germline CDR1 reads LGHDT; CDR2 reads YNNKEL (reference sequence). This CDR3 has 14 amino acids. V was cut by 1 base and J by 8 bases, with 14 bases left in between. The DNA for the CDR3 is TGTGCCAGCAGCCAAGCCCGGGACCCCCACGGCTACACCTTC. The encoded protein is CASSQARDPHGYTF.

This clone was counted a few times. The chain employs TRBV19 and TRBJ2-1, with D uncertain. The CDR3 extends over 10 amino acids. The germline gives CDR1 LNHDA, CDR2 SQIVND (reference sequence). Trimming shortened V by 7 bases and J by 13 bases, and 11 bases separated the two germline ends. CDR3 coding DNA: TGTGCCAGTAATAGGGCCCCACAGTTCTTC. This sequence encodes CASNRAPQFF.